The 31 T cell receptor beta chains reported below all come from one sample, sequenced in a study of T cells in localized non-small cell lung cancer. Method: immunoSEQ multiplex PCR; TCRdb's copy keeps in-frame clones and lacks some. The sample lists tens of thousands of clones; 79% were seen once. Sequencing used PBMCs, obtained before any cancer treatment. All receptors derive from a woman between 40 and 69 years old with stage II squamous cell lung carcinoma.

The chain has TRBV28 and TRBJ2-5, with D maybe TRBD2 (6 bases). The CDR3 loop spans 16 amino acids. Looked up from germline, CDR1 is MDHEN and CDR2 is SYDVKM. V was clipped by 5 bases and J by 6 bases, with 22 bases between them. CDR3 loop: CASSMEWGRSKKTQYF. CDR3 nucleotide sequence: TGTGCCAGCAGTATGGAATGGGGGAGGTCGAAAAAGACCCAGTACTTC. The variable domain in full, with the rest retrieved from reference TRBV28 and TRBJ2-5, is DVKVTQSSRYLVKRTGEKVFLECVQDMDHENMFWYRQDPGLGLRLIYFSYDVKMKEKGDIPEGYSVSREKKERFSLILESASTNQTSMYLCASSMEWGRSKKTQYFGPGTRLLVL.

The chain links TRBV19 to TRBJ1-1; no clear D gene. This CDR3 is built from 13 residues. Germline CDR1 LNHDA, CDR2 SQIVND (reference sequence). Trimming removed 6 bases at V and 0 bases at J, with 8 bases between. CDR3 sequence: CASSAGLNTEAFF. The CDR3 DNA sequence: TGTGCCAGTAGCGCGGGCCTGAACACTGAAGCTTTCTTT.

V usage is TRBV7-9 and J usage is TRBJ2-5, with 9 bases fitting TRBD1. CDR3 length equals 15 residues. Germline CDR1 is SEHNR and CDR2 is FQNEAQ (reference sequence). The V segment lost 2 bases and the J segment 5 bases; nucleotides outside the gene matches: 6. CDR3 nucleotides: TGTGCCAGCAGCTTAAGGGACAGGGACCCGGAGACCCAGTACTTC. Its protein product is CASSLRDRDPETQYF.

The gene calls are TRBV29-1 and TRBJ2-5; D gene ambiguous. The CDR3 is 13 amino acids. V was cut by 3 bases and J by 8 bases, with 16 bases left in between. CDR1 is SQVTM and CDR2 is ANQGSEA in the germline V gene. CDR3 nucleotide sequence: TGCAGCGTTGAGGCGGTTTCATCAGGAACCCAGTACTTC. Encoded protein: CSVEAVSSGTQYF.

V is TRBV28 and J is TRBJ1-2; unclear D gene. Germline V gene lookup returns CDR1 MDHEN and CDR2 SYDVKM. The CDR3 contains 13 residues. V gave up 4 bases and J gave up 8 bases, with 14 bases separating them. The CDR3 loop reads CASSSTSQEGYTF. The CDR3 DNA sequence: TGTGCCAGCAGTTCGACAAGCCAGGAGGGCTACACCTTC.

The chain is built from TRBV6-1 and TRBJ2-7, with a tentative D call TRBD2 (5 bases). Trimming took off 5 bases at V and 6 bases at J, with 11 bases between the two ends. The germline CDR1 and CDR2 sequences are MNHNS and SASEGT. This CDR3 region has 12 residues. The CDR3 nucleotides are TGTGCCAGCAGTAAATCAGAGGGCGAGCAGTACGTC. Amino acid sequence: CASSKSEGEQYV.

The rearrangement joins TRBV5-4 to TRBJ1-4, with TRBD1 matching over 7 bases. The CDR3 spans 15 residues. The J segment lost 2 bases and the V segment lost 4 bases, leaving 5 bases of the junction unmatched. From germline, CDR1 is SGHNT and CDR2 YYREEE (reference sequence). CDR3 in DNA: TGTGCCAGCAGCCCCGGACAGGACACTAATGAAAAACTGTTTTTT. This sequence encodes CASSPGQDTNEKLFF.

The genes are TRBV5-1 and TRBJ2-7, with TRBD2 identical over 10 bases. CDR3 size: 15 residues. Germline CDR1 and CDR2: SGHRS and YFSETQ. V shed 5 bases and J 0 bases; nucleotides not matched to a gene: 5. CDR3 protein: CASRTSGQSSYEQYF. The CDR3 nucleotides read TGCGCCAGCAGGACTAGCGGGCAAAGCTCCTACGAGCAGTACTTC. The full variable domain, its missing parts supplied by reference TRBV5-1 and TRBJ2-7, is KAGVTQTPRYLIKTRGQQVTLSCSPISGHRSVSWYQQTPGQGLQFLFEYFSETQRNKGNFPGRFSGRQFSNSRSEMNVSTLELGDSALYLCASRTSGQSSYEQYFGPGTRLTVT.

CDR3 residues: CASSRLPSNQPQHF. DNA of the CDR3: TGTGCCAGCAGTCGGCTCCCAAGCAATCAGCCCCAGCATTTT. The V gene is TRBV6-5, the J gene TRBJ1-5, with D unresolved. CDR3 size: 14 residues. Per germline, CDR1 MNHEY and CDR2 SVGAGI. V was cut by 5 bases and J by 1 base, with 9 bases left in between.

The gene calls are TRBV27 and TRBJ1-4; TRBD1 might be the D (6 bases). The V end lost 5 bases, the J end lost 8 bases, and 12 bases lay between the germline ends. The CDR3 runs to 13 residues. The germline CDR1 and CDR2 sequences are MNHEY and SMNVEV (reference sequence). This CDR3 is CASSPRGGEKLFF. The CDR3 DNA follows: TGTGCCAGCAGTCCCCGGGGGGGCGAAAAACTGTTTTTT.

As to this clone: Different DNA sequences within this sample yield the same CDR3. The chain combines TRBV27 with TRBJ2-2; 12 bases line up with TRBD2. The CDR3 has 15 amino acids. The germline CDR1 and CDR2 sequences are MNHEY and SMNVEV (reference sequence). The J segment lost 5 bases and the V segment lost 6 bases, leaving 4 bases of the junction unmatched. As DNA, the CDR3 is TGTGCCAGCAGCCCCGGACTAGCGGGGACCGGGGAGCTGTTTTTT. This gives the protein CASSPGLAGTGELFF.

This clone came up once. The V and J genes are TRBV7-2 and TRBJ2-5; perhaps TRBD2 as D (6 bases). V was cut by 10 bases and J by 6 bases, with 18 bases left in between. CDR3 length: 13 residues. Germline V gene lookup returns CDR1 SGHTA and CDR2 FQGNSA. The CDR3 sequence: CATEGAGGKTQYF. CDR3 nucleotide sequence: TGTGCCACGGAAGGAGCGGGTGGGAAGACCCAGTACTTC.

This clone was observed a single time. This chain uses TRBV5-6 with TRBJ1-6; D not resolved. The CDR3 extends over 16 amino acids. Trimming took off 0 bases at V and 3 bases at J, with 10 bases between the two ends. Germline CDR1 and CDR2: SGHDT and YYEEEE. Here the CDR3 reads CASSLGEGYYNSPLHF. CDR3 nucleotides: TGTGCCAGCAGCTTGGGTGAGGGCTACTATAATTCACCCCTCCACTTT.

The rearrangement joins TRBV6-1 to TRBJ2-7, with D hard to call. There are 14 residues in the CDR3. From germline, CDR1 is MNHNS and CDR2 SASEGT. Trimming removed 2 bases at V and 3 bases at J, with 11 bases between. The CDR3 loop reads CASSEYGRNYEQYV. The CDR3 region has the DNA TGTGCCAGCAGTGAATACGGCAGAAACTACGAGCAGTACGTC.

The V call is TRBV10-2, the J call TRBJ2-2; 12 nucleotides agree with TRBD2. V lost 4 bases and J lost 1; bases outside the gene matches: 10. CDR3 size: 19 residues. Per germline, CDR1 WSHSY and CDR2 SAAADI. In DNA, the CDR3 is TGCGCCAGCAGTGGACTAGCGGGGGAGAGTTTAGGGAACACCGGGGAGCTGTTTTTT. Its protein product is CASSGLAGESLGNTGELFF.

The rearrangement uses TRBV6-1 and TRBJ1-5; no definite D call. Germline assignment: CDR1 MNHNS and CDR2 SASEGT. CDR3 length: 14 residues. V lost 1 base and J lost 8, with 12 bases in between. CDR3 bases: TGTGCCAGCAGTGAAGAGCCCTCCGTGAAGCCCCAGCATTTT. The encoded protein is CASSEEPSVKPQHF.

J is TRBJ2-5 and V is TRBV7-2; tentative D call: TRBD1 (7 bases). This CDR3 comprises 16 residues. With 1 base removed from V and 8 bases from J, the gap between germline ends came to 20 bases. CDR1 is SGHTA, CDR2 FQGNSA, per germline. CDR3 coding DNA: TGTGCCAGCAGCTTAGGGGTAGCAGGGGGGCTAGGAACCCAGTACTTC. This codes for CASSLGVAGGLGTQYF.

The rearrangement joins TRBV19 to TRBJ1-3, with 7 bases lining up with TRBD1. Germline V gives CDR1 LNHDA, CDR2 SQIVND (reference sequence). The CDR3 runs to 15 residues. The V and J ends lost 6 bases and 1 base, in that order; junction bases with no gene match: 6. DNA of the CDR3: TGTGCCAGTAGAAACCTACAGGGGTCTGGAAACACCATATATTTT. Translating it yields CASRNLQGSGNTIYF.

This clone was seen more than once but under ten times. This sequence joins TRBV7-2 and TRBJ1-2; D is unresolved. The CDR3 has 14 residues. V was trimmed by 4 bases and J by 3 bases, leaving 12 bases between them. The germline V gene encodes CDR1 SGHTA and CDR2 FQGNSA. Here the CDR3 reads CASSSEGRHYGYTF. CDR3 coding DNA: TGTGCCAGCAGCTCCGAAGGACGGCACTATGGCTACACCTTC. The full variable domain, in which reference TRBV7-2 and TRBJ1-2 provide the parts outside the CDR3, is GAGVSQSPSNKVTEKGKDVELRCDPISGHTALYWYRQSLGQGLEFLIYFQGNSAPDKSGLPSDRFSAERTGGSVSTLTIQRTQQEDSAVYLCASSSEGRHYGYTFGSGTRLTVV.

The chain recombines TRBV6-5 with TRBJ1-1; no definite D call. V shed 2 bases and J shed 11 bases, with 15 bases lying between them. The CDR3 length is 13 residues. Germline assignment: CDR1 MNHEY and CDR2 SVGAGI. The CDR3: CASSYGSKGDAFF. The CDR3 DNA sequence: TGTGCCAGCAGTTACGGCTCAAAGGGCGACGCTTTCTTT.

CDR3 in amino acids: CASSYLFEGTNSPLHF. In DNA form, the CDR3 reads TGTGCCAGCAGTTACCTGTTTGAGGGGACCAATTCACCCCTCCACTTT. The gene calls are TRBV6-5 and TRBJ1-6; weak D call: TRBD1 (5 bases). CDR1 is MNHEY and CDR2 is SVGAGI in the germline V gene. The CDR3 has 16 amino acids. V lost 2 bases and J 7 bases, leaving 15 bases between the germline ends.

The CDR3 region is CASSLAGQADGYTF. CDR3 DNA sequence: TGTGCCAGCAGCTTGGCCGGGCAGGCCGATGGCTACACCTTC. The V gene is TRBV5-6, the J gene TRBJ1-2; the D is unclear. The CDR3 loop spans 14 amino acids. Trimming stripped 0 bases from V and 6 bases from J, with 12 bases between. Germline CDR1 reads SGHDT; CDR2 reads YYEEEE.

V gene TRBV6-5 combines with J gene TRBJ2-7; tentative D call: TRBD2 (5 bases). The CDR3 has 16 amino acids. Looked up from germline, CDR1 is MNHEY and CDR2 is SVGAGI. Trimming took 3 bases from V and 0 from J, leaving 15 bases between them. CDR3 sequence (DNA): TGTGCCAGCAGTTATAGTCGTAGCGCGAGCTCCTACGAGCAGTACTTC. Encoded protein: CASSYSRSASSYEQYF.

This clone was seen more than once but under ten times. The gene calls are TRBV7-2 and TRBJ1-2, with D tentatively TRBD1 (6 bases). This CDR3 has 14 amino acids. Germline V gene data show CDR1 as SGHTA and CDR2 as FQGNSA. Between the trimmed V and J ends, which lost 5 bases and 2 bases, there was a span of 12 bases. The CDR3 nucleotides are TGTGCCAGCAGCCCGGGGACAAGAAACTATGGCTACACCTTC. Its translation is CASSPGTRNYGYTF.

The chain recombines TRBV7-2 with TRBJ1-1; D gene unclear. V was pared by 1 base and J by 0 bases, with 9 bases between. Germline V lookup: CDR1 SGHTA, CDR2 FQGNSA. The CDR3 length is 15 residues. The CDR3 DNA reads as TGTGCCAGCAGCTTAGGGGTAAATCTGAACACTGAAGCTTTCTTT. Translation: CASSLGVNLNTEAFF.

In this sample, this clone turned up a few times. The chain uses TRBV9 and TRBJ2-3; D is perhaps TRBD1 (5 bases). Germline CDR1 is SGDLS and CDR2 is YYNGEE. CDR3 size: 14 residues. V was pared by 4 bases and J by 0 bases, with 9 bases between. Written as DNA, the CDR3 is TGTGCCAGCAGCTTCGACAGTAGCACAGATACGCAGTATTTT. Translated, it gives CASSFDSSTDTQYF.

This clone has just a few counts. The chain combines TRBV9 with TRBJ2-1; 7 nucleotides match TRBD2. The germline V gene encodes CDR1 SGDLS and CDR2 YYNGEE. After removal of 3 bases from V and 0 bases from J, the junction contained 6 bases not matched to a gene. The CDR3 spans 16 residues. The CDR3 nucleotides read TGTGCCAGCAGCGGTAGCGGGCTTAGCTCCTACAATGAGCAGTTCTTC. Its translation: CASSGSGLSSYNEQFF.

The table lists this clone with a count of one. The V call is TRBV28, the J call TRBJ1-2; D possibly corresponds to TRBD1 (5 bases). Looked up from germline, CDR1 is MDHEN and CDR2 is SYDVKM. The CDR3 extends over 13 amino acids. Trimming shortened V by 6 bases and J by 6 bases, and 14 bases separated the two germline ends. Here the CDR3 reads CASRGVKLHGYTF. The CDR3 nucleotides are TGTGCCAGCAGGGGGGTGAAGTTGCATGGCTACACCTTC.

The chain joins TRBV18 to TRBJ2-7; D remains ambiguous. This CDR3 is 13 amino acids long. The V gene lost 2 bases and the J gene lost 1 base, with 6 bases spanning the gap. Germline V CDR1 and CDR2: KGHSH, LQKENI. The CDR3 DNA follows: TGTGCCAGCTCACCAGGGGAATCCTACGAGCAGTACTTC. Its protein is CASSPGESYEQYF.

The rearrangement links TRBV19 to TRBJ1-2; 7 bases agree with TRBD1. Germline loops: CDR1 LNHDA, CDR2 SQIVND (reference sequence). This CDR3 has 13 amino acids. The ends lost 7 bases at V and 7 bases at J; junction bases unmatched: 9. In DNA form, the CDR3 reads TGTGCCAGTACCATCGACAGGGAGCGTGGCTACACCTTC. Its protein product is CASTIDRERGYTF.

The chain links TRBV5-6 to TRBJ2-1; 13 bases line up with TRBD2. This CDR3 comprises 16 residues. V gave up 4 bases and J gave up 15 bases; unmatched junction bases: 16. Germline V gives CDR1 SGHDT, CDR2 YYEEEE. The CDR3, as DNA: TGTGCCAGCAGCGCTGGACTAGCGGGAGAAACCCGGGCGCGGTTCTTC. Its protein is CASSAGLAGETRARFF.